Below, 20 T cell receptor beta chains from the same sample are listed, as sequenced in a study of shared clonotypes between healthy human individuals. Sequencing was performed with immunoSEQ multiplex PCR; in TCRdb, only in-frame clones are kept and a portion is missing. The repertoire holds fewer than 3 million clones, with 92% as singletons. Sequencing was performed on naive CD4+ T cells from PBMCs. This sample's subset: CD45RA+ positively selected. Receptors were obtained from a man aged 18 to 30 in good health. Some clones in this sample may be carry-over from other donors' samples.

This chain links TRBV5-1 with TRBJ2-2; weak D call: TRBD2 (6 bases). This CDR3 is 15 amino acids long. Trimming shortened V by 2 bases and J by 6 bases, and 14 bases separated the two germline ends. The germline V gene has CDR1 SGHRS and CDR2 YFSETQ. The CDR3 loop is CASSFIGGVAGELFF. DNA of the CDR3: TGCGCCAGCAGCTTTATAGGAGGGGTGGCCGGGGAGCTGTTTTTT.

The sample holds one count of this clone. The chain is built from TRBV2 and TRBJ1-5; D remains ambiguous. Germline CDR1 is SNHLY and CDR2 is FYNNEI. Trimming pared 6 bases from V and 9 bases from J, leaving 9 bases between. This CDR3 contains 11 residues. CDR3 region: CASSPDGPQHF. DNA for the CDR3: TGTGCCAGCAGCCCCGATGGGCCCCAGCATTTT.

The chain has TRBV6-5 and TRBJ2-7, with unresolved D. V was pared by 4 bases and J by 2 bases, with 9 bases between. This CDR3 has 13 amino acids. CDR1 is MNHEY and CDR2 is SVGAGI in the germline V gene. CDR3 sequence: CASSSRTAYEQYF. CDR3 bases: TGTGCCAGCAGTTCCAGGACCGCCTACGAGCAGTACTTC.

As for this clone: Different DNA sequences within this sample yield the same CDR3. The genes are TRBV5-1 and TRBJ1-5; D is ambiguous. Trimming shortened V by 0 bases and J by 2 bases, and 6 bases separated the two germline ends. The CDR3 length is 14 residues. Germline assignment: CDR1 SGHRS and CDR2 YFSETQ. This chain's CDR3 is CASSLAPGNQPQHF. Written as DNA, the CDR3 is TGCGCCAGCAGCTTGGCACCGGGCAATCAGCCCCAGCATTTT.

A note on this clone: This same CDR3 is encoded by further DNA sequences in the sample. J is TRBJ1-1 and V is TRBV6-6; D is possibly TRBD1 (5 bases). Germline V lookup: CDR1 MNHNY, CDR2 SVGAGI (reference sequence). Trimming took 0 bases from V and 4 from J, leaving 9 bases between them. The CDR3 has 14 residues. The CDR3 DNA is TGTGCCAGCAGTTACTCGCCCGGGGGCACTGAAGCTTTCTTT. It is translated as CASSYSPGGTEAFF.

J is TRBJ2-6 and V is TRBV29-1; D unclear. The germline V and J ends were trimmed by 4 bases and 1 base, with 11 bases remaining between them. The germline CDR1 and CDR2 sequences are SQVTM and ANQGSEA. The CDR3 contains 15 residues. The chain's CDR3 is CSVAGWDSGANVLTF. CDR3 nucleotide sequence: TGCAGCGTTGCGGGCTGGGATTCTGGGGCCAACGTCCTGACTTTC.

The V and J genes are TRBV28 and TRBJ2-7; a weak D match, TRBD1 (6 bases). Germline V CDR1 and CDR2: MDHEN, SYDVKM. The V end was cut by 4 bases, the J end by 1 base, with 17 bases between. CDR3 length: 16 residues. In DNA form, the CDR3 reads TGTGCCAGCAGTTCACAGTTCCTAGGACAGTCCTACGAGCAGTACTTC. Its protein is CASSSQFLGQSYEQYF.

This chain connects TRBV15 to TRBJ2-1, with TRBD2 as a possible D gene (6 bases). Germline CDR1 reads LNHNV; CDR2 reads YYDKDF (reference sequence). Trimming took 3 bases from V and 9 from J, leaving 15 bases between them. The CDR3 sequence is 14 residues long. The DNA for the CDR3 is TGTGCCACCAGCAGCACCCTTAGCGGCGGTGAGCAGTTCTTC. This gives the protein CATSSTLSGGEQFF.

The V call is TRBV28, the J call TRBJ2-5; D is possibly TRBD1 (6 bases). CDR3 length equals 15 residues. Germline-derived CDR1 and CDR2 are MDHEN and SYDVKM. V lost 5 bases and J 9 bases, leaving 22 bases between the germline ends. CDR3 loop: CASSQRLQGAEAQYF. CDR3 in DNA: TGTGCCAGCAGTCAACGGTTACAGGGCGCGGAGGCCCAGTACTTC.

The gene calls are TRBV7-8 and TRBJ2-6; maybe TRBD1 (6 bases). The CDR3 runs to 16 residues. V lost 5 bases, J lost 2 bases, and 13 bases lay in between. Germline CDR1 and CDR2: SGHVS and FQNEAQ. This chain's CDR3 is CASSPQGFPGANVLTF. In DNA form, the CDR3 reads TGTGCCAGCAGCCCCCAGGGGTTCCCTGGGGCCAACGTCCTGACTTTC.

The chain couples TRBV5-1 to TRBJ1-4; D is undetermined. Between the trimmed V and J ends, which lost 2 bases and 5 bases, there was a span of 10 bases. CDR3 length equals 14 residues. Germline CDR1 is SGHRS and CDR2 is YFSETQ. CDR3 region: CASSFGDRNEKLFF. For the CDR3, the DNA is TGCGCCAGCAGCTTCGGCGATAGAAATGAAAAACTGTTTTTT.

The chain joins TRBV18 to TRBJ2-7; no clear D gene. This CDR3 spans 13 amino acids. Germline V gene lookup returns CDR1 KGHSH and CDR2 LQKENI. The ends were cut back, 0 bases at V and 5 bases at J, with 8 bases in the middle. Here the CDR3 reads CASSPPRLHEQYF. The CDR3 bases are TGTGCCAGCTCACCACCTCGCCTCCACGAGCAGTACTTC.

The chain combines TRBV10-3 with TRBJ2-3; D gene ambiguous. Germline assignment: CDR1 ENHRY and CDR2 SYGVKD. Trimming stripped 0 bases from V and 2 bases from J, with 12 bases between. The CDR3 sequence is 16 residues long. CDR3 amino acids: CAISESGGENTDTQYF. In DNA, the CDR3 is TGTGCCATCAGTGAGTCCGGCGGAGAGAACACAGATACGCAGTATTTT.

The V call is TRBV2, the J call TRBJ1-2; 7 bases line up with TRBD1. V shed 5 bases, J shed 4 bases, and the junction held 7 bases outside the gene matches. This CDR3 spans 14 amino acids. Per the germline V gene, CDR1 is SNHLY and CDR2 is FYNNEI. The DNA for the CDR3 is TGTGCCAGCAGTCCCCGACAGGGTTTCTATGGCTACACCTTC. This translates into CASSPRQGFYGYTF.

The CDR3: CASSFRQSGKLFF. The CDR3, as DNA: TGTGCCAGTAGTTTTCGCCAATCGGGAAAACTGTTTTTT. The chain is built from TRBV19 and TRBJ1-4; the D is unclear. The V end lost 5 bases, the J end lost 10 bases, and 14 bases lay between the germline ends. The CDR3 consists of 13 residues. Germline loops: CDR1 LNHDA, CDR2 SQIVND (reference sequence).

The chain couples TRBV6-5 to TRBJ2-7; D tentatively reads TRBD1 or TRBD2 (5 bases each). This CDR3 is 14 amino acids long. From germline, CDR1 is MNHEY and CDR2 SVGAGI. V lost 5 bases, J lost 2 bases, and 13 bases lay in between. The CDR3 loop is CASSRDGGTYEQYF. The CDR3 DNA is TGTGCCAGCAGTAGGGACGGAGGTACCTACGAGCAGTACTTC.

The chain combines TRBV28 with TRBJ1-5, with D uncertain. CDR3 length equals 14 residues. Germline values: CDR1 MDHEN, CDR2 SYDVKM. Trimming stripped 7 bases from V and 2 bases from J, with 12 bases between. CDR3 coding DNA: TGTGCCAGCATATTGTCAGGCGGCAATCAGCCCCAGCATTTT. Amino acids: CASILSGGNQPQHF. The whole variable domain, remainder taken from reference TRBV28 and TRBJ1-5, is DVKVTQSSRYLVKRTGEKVFLECVQDMDHENMFWYRQDPGLGLRLIYFSYDVKMKEKGDIPEGYSVSREKKERFSLILESASTNQTSMYLCASILSGGNQPQHFGDGTRLSIL.

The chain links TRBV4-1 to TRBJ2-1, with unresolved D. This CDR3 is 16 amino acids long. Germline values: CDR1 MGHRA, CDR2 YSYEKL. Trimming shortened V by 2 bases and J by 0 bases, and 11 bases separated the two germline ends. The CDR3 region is CASSQLALPSYNEQFF. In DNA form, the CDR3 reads TGCGCCAGCAGCCAATTAGCCTTACCCTCCTACAATGAGCAGTTCTTC.

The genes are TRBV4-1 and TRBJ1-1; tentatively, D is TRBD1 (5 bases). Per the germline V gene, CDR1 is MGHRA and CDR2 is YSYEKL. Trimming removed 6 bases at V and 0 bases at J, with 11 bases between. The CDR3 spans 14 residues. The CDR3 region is CASRQGRVNTEAFF. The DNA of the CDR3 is TGCGCCAGCAGGCAGGGTAGGGTGAACACTGAAGCTTTCTTT.

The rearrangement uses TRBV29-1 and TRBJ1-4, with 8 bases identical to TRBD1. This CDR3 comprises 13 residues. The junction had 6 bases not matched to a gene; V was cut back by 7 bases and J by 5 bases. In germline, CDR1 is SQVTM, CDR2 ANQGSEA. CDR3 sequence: CSGGQALNEKLFF. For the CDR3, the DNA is TGCAGCGGGGGACAGGCCTTAAATGAAAAACTGTTTTTT. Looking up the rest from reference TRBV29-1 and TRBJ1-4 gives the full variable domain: SAVISQKPSRDICQRGTSLTIQCQVDSQVTMMFWYRQQPGQSLTLIATANQGSEATYESGFVIDKFPISRPNLTFSTLTVSNMSPEDSSIYLCSGGQALNEKLFFGSGTQLSVL.